These 12 T cell receptor beta chains share one sample of origin, sequenced in a study of CD8 T cells in Susac syndrome. When the RNA was reverse transcribed, random hexamers were used with an input of 0.5 to 1 ug. Each CDR3 protein is one row after TCRdb ran MiXCR on the immunoSEQ multiplex PCR reads. The sample lists some 52,000 distinct CDR3 sequences, 93% occurring once. Sequencing was carried out using CD8+ T cells from PBMCs. These receptors were taken from a human donor with multiple sclerosis.

The chain joins TRBV5-1 to TRBJ2-7; TRBD1 matches 9 bases. The length of the CDR3 is 15 residues. V dropped 2 bases and J dropped 3; count of bases not matched to a gene: 6. Germline CDR1 is SGHRS and CDR2 is YFSETQ. The CDR3 protein is CASSLTGGTYYEQYF. DNA of the CDR3: TGCGCCAGCAGCTTAACAGGGGGCACGTACTACGAGCAGTACTTC.

The chain combines TRBV13 with TRBJ2-2; TRBD2 is a possible D gene (5 bases). This CDR3 has 14 residues. Germline CDR1 PRHDT, CDR2 FYEKMQ (reference sequence). The V and J ends lost 0 bases and 9 bases respectively, with 11 bases between them. The CDR3 coding sequence is TGTGCCAGCAGCTTAGGCCTAGGAGGACGGGAGCTGTTTTTT. Translated: CASSLGLGGRELFF.

The V and J genes are TRBV6-6 and TRBJ1-1; no reliable D call. The CDR3 has 12 amino acids. The germline V gene has CDR1 MNHNY and CDR2 SVGAGI (reference sequence). The V end was cut by 7 bases, the J end by 1 base, with 7 bases between. CDR3 in amino acids: CASKAGNTEAFF. CDR3 nucleotide sequence: TGTGCCAGCAAGGCCGGGAACACTGAAGCTTTCTTT.

The rearrangement joins TRBV9 to TRBJ1-2; D not resolved. Trimming stripped 2 bases from V and 3 bases from J, with 11 bases between. CDR1 and CDR2 from the germline V gene are SGDLS and YYNGEE. The CDR3 loop spans 14 amino acids. CDR3 sequence (DNA): TGTGCCAGCAGCGTGTCCTCGAATCACTATGGCTACACCTTC. It yields the protein CASSVSSNHYGYTF.

The rearrangement links TRBV6-1 to TRBJ2-1; D is ambiguous. Trimming removed 5 bases from V and 4 bases from J, with 3 bases in between. Germline V gene sequence: CDR1 MNHNS, CDR2 SASEGT. The CDR3 is 11 amino acids. CDR3 protein: CASSPYNEQFF. CDR3 in DNA: TGTGCCAGCAGTCCGTACAATGAGCAGTTCTTC.

This clonotype was observed once. The genes are TRBV7-9 and TRBJ1-1; 8 bases are shared with TRBD1. CDR1 and CDR2 (germline): SEHNR, FQNEAQ (reference sequence). Trimming cost V 5 bases and J 5 bases; bases outside gene matches: 7. The CDR3 is 14 residues long. The CDR3 nucleotides are TGTGCCAGCAGCCCTCGACAGGGGCGTACTGAAGCTTTCTTT. It codes for CASSPRQGRTEAFF.

The V gene is TRBV28, the J gene TRBJ1-2; possibly TRBD1 for D (5 bases). Per germline, CDR1 MDHEN and CDR2 SYDVKM. V lost 9 bases and J lost 4, with 21 bases in between. The CDR3 sequence is 15 residues long. As DNA, the CDR3 is TGTGCCAGTCATCGAGAGGGGACCTCTCCCTATGGCTACACCTTC. Translating gives CASHREGTSPYGYTF.

This sequence joins TRBV6-1 and TRBJ2-7; possibly TRBD1 for D (5 bases). Germline CDR1 MNHNS, CDR2 SASEGT. The CDR3 has 14 residues. V was shortened by 0 bases and J by 7 bases, with 13 bases between the two germline ends. This chain's CDR3 is CASSEAAGMGEQYF. In DNA, the CDR3 is TGTGCCAGCAGTGAAGCGGCAGGGATGGGGGAGCAGTACTTC.

Written as DNA, the CDR3 is TGCGCCAGCAGCCAAGGTATGGCTGGGGCCAACGTCCTGACTTTC. Protein: CASSQGMAGANVLTF. The chain links TRBV4-1 to TRBJ2-6; D remains unclear. CDR3 length: 15 residues. The ends were cut back, 1 base at V and 2 bases at J, with 6 bases in the middle. CDR1 MGHRA and CDR2 YSYEKL come from the germline V gene.

The J gene is TRBJ1-5, the V gene TRBV7-9; D gene uncertain. The germline V and J ends were trimmed by 1 base and 4 bases, with 23 bases remaining between them. The CDR3 consists of 19 residues. The germline V gene encodes CDR1 SEHNR and CDR2 FQNEAQ (reference sequence). CDR3 nucleotides: TGTGCCAGCAGCTTAGGGGGTTCAGCTGGACTGTCCATGAATCAGCCCCAGCATTTT. Protein product: CASSLGGSAGLSMNQPQHF. The full variable domain, completed using reference TRBV7-9 and TRBJ1-5, is DTGVSQNPRHKITKRGQNVTFRCDPISEHNRLYWYRQTLGQGPEFLTYFQNEAQLEKSRLLSDRFSAERPKGSFSTLEIQRTEQGDSAMYLCASSLGGSAGLSMNQPQHFGDGTRLSIL.

The chain has TRBV7-9 and TRBJ2-6; D call uncertain. Germline loops: CDR1 SEHNR, CDR2 FQNEAQ (reference sequence). V dropped 4 bases and J dropped 0 bases, with 7 bases sitting between them. This CDR3 comprises 15 residues. This chain's CDR3 is CASSSTDSGANVLTF. CDR3 coding DNA: TGTGCCAGCAGCTCAACAGACTCTGGGGCCAACGTCCTGACTTTC.

The chain couples TRBV7-9 to TRBJ2-3; 7 nucleotides agree with TRBD1. There are 15 residues in the CDR3. V was pared by 6 bases and J by 0 bases, with 6 bases of the junction left unmatched. The germline V gene encodes CDR1 SEHNR and CDR2 FQNEAQ (reference sequence). This CDR3 is CASRPTGFSTDTQYF. The CDR3 nucleotides are TGTGCCAGCAGACCGACAGGGTTTAGCACAGATACGCAGTATTTT.